This note documents a single TCR beta chain sequence. As processed by the authors: Amplification of reference gene primers was used by the study to estimate nucleated cell counts. The protocol was immunoSEQ multiplex PCR, while the TCRdb copy is restricted to in-frame clones and leaves out a portion. That table furnishes V, J and clone size, whereas the DNA furnished D and trimming. The table records 210,000 or so clones, 90% of them present only once. The data were obtained in a study of blood T cell repertoires in COVID-19. V lost 4 bases and J lost 9, with 10 bases in between. Per germline, CDR1 LNHDA and CDR2 SQIVND (reference sequence). This CDR3 is 12 amino acids long.

This sequence was found in a man aged 50-59 years with acute or convalescent COVID-19. The rearrangement joins TRBV19 to TRBJ2-1; D perhaps matches TRBD1 (5 bases). The source material was peripheral blood. CDR3 nucleotides: TGTGCCAGTAGTAACCAGGGTGGTGAGCAGTTCTTC. This encodes CASSNQGGEQFF.